One sample yielded the 24 T cell receptor beta chains listed below, sequenced in a study of graft-versus-host responses after intestinal transplantation. Produced via immunoSEQ multiplex PCR; TCRdb's table is partial and in-frame only. The top ten hold 1.5% to 2% of the sample, which has tens of thousands of clones, over 85% seen once. The source material was PBMCs, sampled 26 days after transplant. These receptors were taken from a human patient who received an intestinal transplant, so some T cells may come from the graft donor.

The V and J genes are TRBV4-1 and TRBJ2-3; the D gene is possibly TRBD2 (5 bases). The CDR3 contains 14 residues. Germline assignment: CDR1 MGHRA and CDR2 YSYEKL. V lost 1 base, J lost 2 bases, and 7 bases lay in between. The CDR3 DNA is TGCGCCAGCAGCCAAGGGGAGTTCACAGATACGCAGTATTTT. Translation: CASSQGEFTDTQYF.

This chain connects TRBV28 to TRBJ2-7; weak D call: TRBD1 (6 bases). Trimming took off 5 bases at V and 4 bases at J, with 15 bases between the two ends. Germline lookup yields CDR1 MDHEN and CDR2 SYDVKM. This CDR3 spans 14 amino acids. The CDR3 nucleotides read TGTGCCAGCAGTCTAACAGGGATCCTGTACGAGCAGTACGTC. This codes for CASSLTGILYEQYV.

The chain joins TRBV28 to TRBJ2-7; TRBD2 matches 11 bases. Germline-derived CDR1 and CDR2 are MDHEN and SYDVKM. The V segment lost 3 bases and the J segment 3 bases; nucleotides outside the gene matches: 7. The CDR3 has 16 amino acids. CDR3 in DNA: TGTGCCAGCAGTTTCTTTAGCGGGGGGGCCATCTACGAGCAGTACTTC. Protein: CASSFFSGGAIYEQYF.

About this clone itself: Mismatch with germline at one junction end may stem from a read error. The rearrangement joins TRBV7-7 to TRBJ2-2; D uncertain. The germline CDR1 and CDR2 sequences are SSHAT and FNYEAQ (reference sequence). The CDR3 spans 14 residues. CDR3 DNA sequence: TGTGCTAGCAGCTTAGTAGAGAACACCGGGGAGCTGTTTTTT. Encoded protein: CASSLVENTGELFF.

The rearrangement joins TRBV9 to TRBJ2-1, with a possible D match to TRBD2 (5 bases). There are 17 residues in the CDR3. The germline V gene has CDR1 SGDLS and CDR2 YYNGEE. Trimming shortened V by 0 bases and J by 0 bases, and 13 bases separated the two germline ends. This chain's CDR3 is CASSVAAAGSSYNEQFF. CDR3 nucleotides: TGTGCCAGCAGCGTAGCGGCCGCTGGGAGCTCCTACAATGAGCAGTTCTTC.

The J gene is TRBJ2-1, the V gene TRBV4-1; TRBD1 matches 7 bases. Per germline, CDR1 MGHRA and CDR2 YSYEKL. The CDR3 is 16 residues long. V trimming: 3 bases; J trimming: 3 bases; junction bases outside the gene matches: 8. The chain's CDR3 is CASSQLGTEFYNEQFF. As DNA, the CDR3 is TGCGCCAGCAGCCAGCTCGGGACAGAGTTCTACAATGAGCAGTTCTTC.

The rearrangement uses TRBV5-4 and TRBJ2-5; D perhaps matches TRBD2 (6 bases). CDR3 length: 13 residues. The V gene's germline CDR1 is SGHNT and CDR2 YYREEE (reference sequence). V was cut by 1 base and J by 3 bases, with 7 bases left in between. The CDR3 loop is CASSLSGEETQYF. The CDR3 nucleotides are TGTGCCAGCAGCTTGTCGGGAGAAGAGACCCAGTACTTC.

V and J are TRBV5-6 and TRBJ1-1; no definite D call. This CDR3 has 14 amino acids. V lost 1 base to trimming and J lost 1 base, with 8 bases between them. Germline assignment: CDR1 SGHDT and CDR2 YYEEEE. DNA of the CDR3: TGTGCCAGCAGCTTGACCCTAACGAACACTGAAGCTTTCTTT. The encoded protein is CASSLTLTNTEAFF.

The chain joins TRBV6-5 to TRBJ1-2; tentatively, D is TRBD1 (5 bases). V was pared by 6 bases and J by 8 bases, with 16 bases between. Germline V lookup: CDR1 MNHEY, CDR2 SVGAGI. CDR3 length equals 13 residues. CDR3: CASRTGGGGGYTF. For the CDR3, the DNA is TGTGCCAGCAGAACCGGCGGGGGAGGAGGCTACACCTTC.

This clone was picked up one time. J is TRBJ2-5 and V is TRBV7-9; 10 positions agree with TRBD1. J lost 5 bases, V lost 5 bases, and 8 bases had no gene match. Per the germline V gene, CDR1 is SEHNR and CDR2 is FQNEAQ (reference sequence). There are 15 residues in the CDR3. The CDR3: CASSDRDRGRETQYF. CDR3 DNA sequence: TGTGCCAGCAGCGACCGGGACAGGGGAAGGGAGACCCAGTACTTC.

J is TRBJ1-1 and V is TRBV5-6, with 11 bases aligning to TRBD1. V shed 3 bases, J shed 1 base, and the junction held 8 bases outside the gene matches. The CDR3 is 17 residues long. The germline CDR1 and CDR2 sequences are SGHDT and YYEEEE. CDR3 sequence: CASSSDRGLIRNTEAFF. The CDR3 nucleotides read TGTGCCAGCAGCTCGGACAGGGGGCTAATAAGGAACACTGAAGCTTTCTTT.

The CDR3 region has the DNA TGTGCCGTTAACAGGGGGGACAATGAGCAGTTCTTC. Amino acids: CAVNRGDNEQFF. This rearrangement joins TRBV10-3 to TRBJ2-1; 8 positions match TRBD1. There are 12 residues in the CDR3. V trimming: 11 bases; J trimming: 5 bases; junction bases outside the gene matches: 5. Germline CDR1 is ENHRY and CDR2 is SYGVKD.

This clone has more than one count but fewer than ten. The chain recombines TRBV6-4 with TRBJ1-6; D is ambiguous. The V end was cut by 6 bases, the J end by 0 bases, with 15 bases between. This CDR3 has 17 residues. CDR1 is MRHNA and CDR2 is SNTAGT in the germline V gene. CDR3 loop: CASSEVAPSSYNSPLHF. The CDR3 coding sequence is TGTGCCAGCAGCGAGGTGGCGCCGAGCTCCTATAATTCACCCCTCCACTTT.

The V and J genes are TRBV13 and TRBJ2-7, with TRBD1 matching 7 bases. Germline values: CDR1 PRHDT, CDR2 FYEKMQ (reference sequence). J was trimmed by 4 bases and V by 5 bases; bases with no gene match: 8. This CDR3 is 14 amino acids long. DNA for the CDR3: TGTGCCAGCAGCGACCGGGACAGCATTTACGAGCAGTACGTC. Amino acids: CASSDRDSIYEQYV.

The chain recombines TRBV7-9 with TRBJ2-1; 14 nucleotides agree with TRBD2. The CDR3 covers 18 residues. V lost 1 base and J lost 7; bases outside the gene matches: 9. Germline loops: CDR1 SEHNR, CDR2 FQNEAQ (reference sequence). CDR3 protein: CASSLVNTGTSGGNEQFF. The CDR3 DNA reads as TGTGCCAGCAGCTTAGTTAACACTGGGACTAGCGGGGGTAATGAGCAGTTCTTC.

This sequence joins TRBV19 and TRBJ2-7, with TRBD2 matching over 7 bases. Germline CDR1 LNHDA, CDR2 SQIVND (reference sequence). The length of the CDR3 is 14 residues. The V gene end was trimmed by 5 bases and the J gene end by 0 bases; junction bases not matched to a gene: 4. Here the CDR3 DNA reads TGTGCCAGTAGTGCGGGGGTAAGCTCCTACGAGCAGTACTTC. Amino acids: CASSAGVSSYEQYF. The full variable domain, with the rest looked up from reference TRBV19 and TRBJ2-7, is DGGITQSPKYLFRKEGQNVTLSCEQNLNHDAMYWYRQDPGQGLRLIYYSQIVNDFQKGDIAEGYSVSREKKESFPLTVTSAQKNPTAFYLCASSAGVSSYEQYFGPGTRLTVT.

V is TRBV19 and J is TRBJ2-1; 7 bases are a match to TRBD1. V was clipped by 3 bases and J by 4 bases; unmatched bases: 3. CDR1 is LNHDA and CDR2 is SQIVND in the germline V gene (reference sequence). The CDR3 contains 14 residues. The CDR3: CASSIRTGYNEQFF. CDR3 sequence (DNA): TGTGCCAGTAGTATTAGGACAGGTTACAATGAGCAGTTCTTC.

This chain joins TRBV7-2 and TRBJ2-1; D perhaps matches TRBD1 (7 bases). Germline values: CDR1 SGHTA, CDR2 FQGNSA. Trimming took 5 bases from V and 4 from J, leaving 21 bases between them. CDR3 size: 17 residues. The CDR3 spells CASSQYRGGASYNEQFF. As DNA, the CDR3 is TGTGCCAGCAGCCAGTACAGGGGAGGAGCGTCTTACAATGAGCAGTTCTTC. The full variable domain, in which reference TRBV7-2 and TRBJ2-1 provide the parts outside the CDR3, is GAGVSQSPSNKVTEKGKDVELRCDPISGHTALYWYRQSLGQGLEFLIYFQGNSAPDKSGLPSDRFSAERTGGSVSTLTIQRTQQEDSAVYLCASSQYRGGASYNEQFFGPGTRLTVL.

The chain is built from TRBV6-1 and TRBJ2-5; weak D call: TRBD2 (6 bases). With 4 bases removed from V and 5 bases from J, the gap between germline ends came to 11 bases. CDR1 is MNHNS, CDR2 SASEGT, per germline. This CDR3 has 13 amino acids. The CDR3: CASSVLAGETQYF. CDR3 DNA: TGTGCCAGCAGTGTACTAGCAGGGGAGACCCAGTACTTC.

The chain is built from TRBV5-4 and TRBJ1-2; tentatively, D is TRBD1 (5 bases). This CDR3 is built from 14 residues. The V gene lost 0 bases and the J gene lost 2 bases, with 8 bases spanning the gap. Germline lookup yields CDR1 SGHNT and CDR2 YYREEE (reference sequence). The CDR3 nucleotides read TGTGCCAGCAGCTTGGGGGGGGAGAACTATGGCTACACCTTC. Translation gives CASSLGGENYGYTF.

V gene TRBV7-9 combines with J gene TRBJ1-1; 9 bases agree with TRBD1. The germline V gene encodes CDR1 SEHNR and CDR2 FQNEAQ (reference sequence). With V trimmed by 1 base and J by 5 bases, 2 bases remained unmatched. The length of the CDR3 is 14 residues. This CDR3 reads CASSLGGQGTEAFF. In DNA form, the CDR3 reads TGTGCCAGCAGCTTAGGAGGACAGGGGACTGAAGCTTTCTTT.

The chain uses TRBV18 and TRBJ2-7; TRBD2 aligns across 11 bases. The J segment lost 2 bases and the V segment lost 3 bases, leaving 6 bases of the junction unmatched. Per germline, CDR1 KGHSH and CDR2 LQKENI. The CDR3 contains 16 residues. CDR3 sequence (DNA): TGTGCCAGCTCACCTGGGACTAGCGGACCGGCCTACGAGCAGTACTTC. Protein sequence: CASSPGTSGPAYEQYF.

The genes are TRBV29-1 and TRBJ2-6, with D hard to call. CDR1 SQVTM and CDR2 ANQGSEA come from the germline V gene. The V gene lost 3 bases and the J gene lost 0 bases, with 12 bases spanning the gap. The CDR3 runs 16 residues. The CDR3 loop is CSVDEFIDSGANVLTF. CDR3 bases: TGCAGCGTTGATGAATTTATAGACTCTGGGGCCAACGTCCTGACTTTC.

J is TRBJ1-1 and V is TRBV7-8, with D unclear. CDR3 length equals 14 residues. V lost 5 bases and J 1 base, leaving 11 bases between the germline ends. Per germline, CDR1 SGHVS and CDR2 FQNEAQ. The CDR3 loop is CASSPREANTEAFF. The CDR3 DNA is TGTGCCAGCAGCCCCCGAGAGGCGAACACTGAAGCTTTCTTT.